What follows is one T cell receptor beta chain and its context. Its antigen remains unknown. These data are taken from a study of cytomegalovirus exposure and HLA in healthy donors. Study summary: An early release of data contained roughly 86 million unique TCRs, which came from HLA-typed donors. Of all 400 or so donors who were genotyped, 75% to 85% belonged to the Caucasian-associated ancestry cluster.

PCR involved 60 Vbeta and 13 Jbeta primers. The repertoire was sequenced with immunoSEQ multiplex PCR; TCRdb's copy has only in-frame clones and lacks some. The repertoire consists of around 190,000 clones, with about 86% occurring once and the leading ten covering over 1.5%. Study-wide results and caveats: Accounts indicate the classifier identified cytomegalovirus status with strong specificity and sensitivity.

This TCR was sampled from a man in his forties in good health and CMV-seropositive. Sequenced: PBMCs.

CDR3 region: CASSPDKSYEQYF. In DNA, the CDR3 is TGTGCCAGCAGCCCTGACAAATCTTACGAGCAGTACTTC. This sequence joins TRBV7-2 and TRBJ2-7; D gene unclear. Trimming cost V 5 bases and J 4 bases, with 12 bases left between them. The CDR3 is 13 residues long. CDR1 is SGHTA and CDR2 is FQGNSA in the germline V gene.